This TCR beta chain was observed in a study of post-analysis software for immune sequencing data. About the research overall: Secondary progressive, relapsing-remitting and progressive-relapsing multiple sclerosis were among the included disease courses.

Overall study findings and caveats: F measure clustering grouped samples strongly by preparation batch. Those with multiple sclerosis, the patient group, showed significantly lower normalized Chao1 diversity than controls. Five TRBV segments, including TRBV5-6, TRBV5-1 and TRBV20-1, were more frequent in patients than controls.

This clonotype was seen a handful of times. Its antigen is as yet unknown. Germline CDR1 is PRHDT and CDR2 is FYEKMQ (reference sequence). The CDR3 has 14 residues. V gave up 6 bases and J gave up 0 bases, with 11 bases separating them. Unique molecular identifiers were built into the TCR beta cDNA libraries. About 500,000 cDNA molecules came from about 1 to 10 million T cells. One entry per CDR3 protein, called by TCRdb with MiXCR from the PCR reads. This sample has a few hundred thousand distinct CDR3 sequences; roughly 36% occur once, and the top ten carry 13%. This sequence joins TRBV13 and TRBJ1-1; D is unclear. Sequencing was done on a sample of blood. This TCR was sampled from a girl under 18 with multiple sclerosis. The CDR3, as DNA: TGTGCCAGCAGTCCGGCCTTAATGAACACTGAAGCTTTCTTT. It codes for CASSPALMNTEAFF.